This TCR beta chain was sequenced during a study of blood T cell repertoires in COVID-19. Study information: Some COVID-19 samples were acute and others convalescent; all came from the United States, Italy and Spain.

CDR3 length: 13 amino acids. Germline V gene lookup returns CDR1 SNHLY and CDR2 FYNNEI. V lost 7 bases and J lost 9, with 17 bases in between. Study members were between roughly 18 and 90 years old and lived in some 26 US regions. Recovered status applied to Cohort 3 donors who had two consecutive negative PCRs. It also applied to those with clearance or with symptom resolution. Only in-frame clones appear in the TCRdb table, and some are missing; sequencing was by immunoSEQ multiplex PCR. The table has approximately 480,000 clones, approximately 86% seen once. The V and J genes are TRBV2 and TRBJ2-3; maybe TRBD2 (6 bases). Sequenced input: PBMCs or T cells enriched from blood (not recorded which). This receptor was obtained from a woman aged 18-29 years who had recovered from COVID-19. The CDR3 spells CASKLSEGRTQYF. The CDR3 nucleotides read TGTGCCAGCAAGTTGAGCGAGGGGAGGACGCAGTATTTT.